This record concerns one T cell receptor (beta chain) sequence. PCR primers comprised 60 Vbeta and 13 Jbeta primers. Sequencing used immunoSEQ multiplex PCR; TCRdb keeps in-frame clones, though not all of them. There are 140,000 to 150,000 clones in the sample; almost 80% occur only once, and around 6.7% lies in the top ten. The V gene's germline CDR1 is SGHNT and CDR2 YYREEE (reference sequence). The V and J ends lost 4 bases and 1 base, in that order; junction bases with no gene match: 5. The CDR3 runs 15 residues. This sample was taken from a study of cytomegalovirus exposure and HLA in healthy donors. Study as a whole: Across around 400 genotyped donors, 81% landed in the Caucasian-associated ancestry cluster.

The receptor comes from a woman in her 40s in good health and CMV-seropositive. The chain has TRBV5-4 and TRBJ2-7; the match to TRBD1 covers 10 bases. Sequences were obtained from PBMCs. CDR3 sequence (DNA): TGTGCCAGCAGCGGTCCGGGACAGGGGTCCTACGAGCAGTACTTC. Translated, it gives CASSGPGQGSYEQYF.